This TCR beta chain was sequenced for a study of blood T cell repertoires in COVID-19. With 6 bases removed from V and 7 bases from J, the gap between germline ends came to 13 bases. The CDR3 covers 13 residues. Germline CDR1 LNHDA, CDR2 SQIVND (reference sequence). In the source study's methods: Nucleated cell counts were estimated from reference gene primer amplification. Clones were read by immunoSEQ multiplex PCR, and TCRdb kept only the in-frame ones, dropping some. V, J and clone size derive from that table, while D and trimming were established from the DNA sequence. The sample has 200,000 to 250,000 clones, roughly 80% seen once. The study drew participants aged about 18 to 89 years from about two dozen US areas.

The receptor was isolated from a middle-aged woman with acute COVID-19. This sequence joins TRBV19 and TRBJ1-5, with D maybe TRBD1 (5 bases). Sequencing was performed on PBMCs or T cells enriched from blood (not recorded which). The CDR3: CASSGGERQPQHF. Here the CDR3 DNA reads TGTGCCAGTAGCGGGGGTGAACGGCAGCCCCAGCATTTT.